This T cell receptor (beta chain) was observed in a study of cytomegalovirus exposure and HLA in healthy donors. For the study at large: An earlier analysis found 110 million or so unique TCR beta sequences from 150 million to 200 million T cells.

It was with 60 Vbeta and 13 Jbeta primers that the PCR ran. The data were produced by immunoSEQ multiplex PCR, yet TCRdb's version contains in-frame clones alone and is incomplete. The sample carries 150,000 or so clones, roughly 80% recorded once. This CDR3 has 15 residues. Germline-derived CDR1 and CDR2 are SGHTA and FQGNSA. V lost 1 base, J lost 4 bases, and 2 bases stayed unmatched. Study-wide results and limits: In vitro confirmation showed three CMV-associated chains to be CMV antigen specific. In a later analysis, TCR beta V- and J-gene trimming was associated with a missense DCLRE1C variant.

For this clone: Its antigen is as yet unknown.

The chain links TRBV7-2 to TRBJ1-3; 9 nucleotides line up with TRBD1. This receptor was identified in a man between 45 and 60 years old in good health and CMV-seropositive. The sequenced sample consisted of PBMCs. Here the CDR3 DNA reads TGTGCCAGCAGCTTAGACAGGGGGCGCGGAAACACCATATATTTT. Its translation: CASSLDRGRGNTIYF.